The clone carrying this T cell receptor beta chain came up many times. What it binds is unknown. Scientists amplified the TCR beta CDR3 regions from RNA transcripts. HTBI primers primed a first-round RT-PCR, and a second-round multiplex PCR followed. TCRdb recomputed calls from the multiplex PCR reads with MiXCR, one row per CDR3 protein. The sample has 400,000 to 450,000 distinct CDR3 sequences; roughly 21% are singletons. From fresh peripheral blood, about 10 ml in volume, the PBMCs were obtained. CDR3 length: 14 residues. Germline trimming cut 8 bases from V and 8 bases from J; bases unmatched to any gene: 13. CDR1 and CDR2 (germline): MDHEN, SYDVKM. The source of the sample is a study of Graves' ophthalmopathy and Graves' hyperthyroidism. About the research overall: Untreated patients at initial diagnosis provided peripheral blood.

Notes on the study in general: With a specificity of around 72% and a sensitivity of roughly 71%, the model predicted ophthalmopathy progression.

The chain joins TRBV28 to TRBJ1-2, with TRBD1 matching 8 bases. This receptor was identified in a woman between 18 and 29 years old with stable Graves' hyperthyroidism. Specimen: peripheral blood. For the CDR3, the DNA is TGTGCCAGCTGGGGCAGGGGGCTTTATGGCGGCTACACCTTC. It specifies CASWGRGLYGGYTF.